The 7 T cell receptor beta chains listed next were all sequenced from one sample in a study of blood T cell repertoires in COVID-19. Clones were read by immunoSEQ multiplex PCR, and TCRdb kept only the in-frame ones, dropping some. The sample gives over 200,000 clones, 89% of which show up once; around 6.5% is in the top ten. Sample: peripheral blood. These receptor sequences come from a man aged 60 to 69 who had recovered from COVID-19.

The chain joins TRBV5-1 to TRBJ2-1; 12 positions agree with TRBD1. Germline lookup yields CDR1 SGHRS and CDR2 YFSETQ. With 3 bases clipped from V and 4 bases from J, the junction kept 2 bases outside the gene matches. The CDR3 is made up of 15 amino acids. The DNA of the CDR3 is TGCGCCAGCAGCTCGGGACAGGGGGCGTACAATGAGCAGTTCTTC. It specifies CASSSGQGAYNEQFF.

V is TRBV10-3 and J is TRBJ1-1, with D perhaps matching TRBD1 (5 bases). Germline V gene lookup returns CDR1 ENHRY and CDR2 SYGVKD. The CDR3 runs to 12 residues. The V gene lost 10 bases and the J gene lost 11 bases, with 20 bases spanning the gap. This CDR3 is CATSNGGGWAFF. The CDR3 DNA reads TGTGCCACATCAAACGGCGGGGGGTGGGCTTTCTTT.

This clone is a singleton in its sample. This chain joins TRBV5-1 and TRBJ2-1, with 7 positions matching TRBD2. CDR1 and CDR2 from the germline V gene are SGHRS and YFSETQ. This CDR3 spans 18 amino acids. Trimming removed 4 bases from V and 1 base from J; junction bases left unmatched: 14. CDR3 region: CASSDGLVGGKSYNEQFF. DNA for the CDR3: TGCGCCAGCAGCGACGGACTAGTCGGGGGGAAATCCTACAATGAGCAGTTCTTC.

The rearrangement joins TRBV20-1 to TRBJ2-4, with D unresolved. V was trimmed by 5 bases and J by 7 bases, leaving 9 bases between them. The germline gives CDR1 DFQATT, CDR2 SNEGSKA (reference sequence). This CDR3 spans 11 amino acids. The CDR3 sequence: CSASEYNIQYF. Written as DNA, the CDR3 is TGCAGTGCTTCGGAGTACAACATTCAGTACTTC.

CDR3 sequence: CASSDPSGLNEGTSSNEQFF. Here the CDR3 DNA reads TGTGCCAGCAGTGACCCTTCGGGACTAAATGAAGGTACAAGTTCGAATGAGCAGTTCTTC. The chain is built from TRBV6-4 and TRBJ2-1, with 7 bases matching TRBD2. The germline V gene encodes CDR1 MRHNA and CDR2 SNTAGT. The length of the CDR3 is 20 residues. The trim removed 2 bases at V and 7 bases at J, leaving 23 bases unmatched.

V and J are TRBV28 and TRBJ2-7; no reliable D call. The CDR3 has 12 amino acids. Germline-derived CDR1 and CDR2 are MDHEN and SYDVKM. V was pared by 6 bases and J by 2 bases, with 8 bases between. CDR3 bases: TGTGCCAGCAGGGGCGTAGCCTACGAGCAGTACTTC. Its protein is CASRGVAYEQYF.

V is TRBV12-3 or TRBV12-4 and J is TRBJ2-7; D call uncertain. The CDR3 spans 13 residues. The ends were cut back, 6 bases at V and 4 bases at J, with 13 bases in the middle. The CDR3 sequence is CASRQTFGYEQYF. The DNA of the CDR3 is TGTGCCAGCAGACAGACCTTTGGGTACGAGCAGTACTTC.